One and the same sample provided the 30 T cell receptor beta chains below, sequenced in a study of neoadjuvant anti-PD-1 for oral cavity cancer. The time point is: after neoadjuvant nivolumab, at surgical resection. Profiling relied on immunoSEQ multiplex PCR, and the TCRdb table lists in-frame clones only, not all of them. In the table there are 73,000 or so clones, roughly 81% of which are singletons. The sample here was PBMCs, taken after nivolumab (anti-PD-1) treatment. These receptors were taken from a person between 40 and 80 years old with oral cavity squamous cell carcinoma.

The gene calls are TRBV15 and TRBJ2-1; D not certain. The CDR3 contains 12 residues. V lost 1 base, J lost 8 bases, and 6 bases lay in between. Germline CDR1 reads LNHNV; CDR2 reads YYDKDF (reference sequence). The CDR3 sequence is CATSRVKDEQFF. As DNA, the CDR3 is TGTGCCACCAGCAGAGTGAAAGATGAGCAGTTCTTC. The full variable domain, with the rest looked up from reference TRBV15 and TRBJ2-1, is DAMVIQNPRYQVTQFGKPVTLSCSQTLNHNVMYWYQQKSSQAPKLLFHYYDKDFNNEADTPDNFQSRRPNTSFCFLDIRSPGLGDTAMYLCATSRVKDEQFFGPGTRLTVL.

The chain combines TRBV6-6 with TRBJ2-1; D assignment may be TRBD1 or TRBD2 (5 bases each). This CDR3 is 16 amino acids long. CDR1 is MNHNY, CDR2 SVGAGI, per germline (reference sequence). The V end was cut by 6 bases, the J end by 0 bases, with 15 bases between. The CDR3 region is CASRRGGPSSYNEQFF. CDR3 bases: TGTGCCAGCAGACGGGGCGGGCCAAGCTCCTACAATGAGCAGTTCTTC.

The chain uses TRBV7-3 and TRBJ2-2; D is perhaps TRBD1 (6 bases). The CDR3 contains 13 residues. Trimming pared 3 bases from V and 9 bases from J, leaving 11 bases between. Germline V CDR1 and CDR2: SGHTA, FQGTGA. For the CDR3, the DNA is TGTGCCAGCAGCTTCCCAGGGGACCGGGAGCTGTTTTTT. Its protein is CASSFPGDRELFF. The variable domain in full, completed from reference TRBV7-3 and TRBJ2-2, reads GAGVSQTPSNKVTEKGKYVELRCDPISGHTALYWYRQSLGQGPEFLIYFQGTGAADDSGLPNDRFFAVRPEGSVSTLKIQRTERGDSAVYLCASSFPGDRELFFGEGSRLTVL.

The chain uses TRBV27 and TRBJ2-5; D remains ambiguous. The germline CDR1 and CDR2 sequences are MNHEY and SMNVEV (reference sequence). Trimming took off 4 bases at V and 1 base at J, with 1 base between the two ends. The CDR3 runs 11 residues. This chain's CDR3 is CASSSQETQYF. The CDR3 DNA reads TGTGCCAGCAGTTCCCAAGAGACCCAGTACTTC.

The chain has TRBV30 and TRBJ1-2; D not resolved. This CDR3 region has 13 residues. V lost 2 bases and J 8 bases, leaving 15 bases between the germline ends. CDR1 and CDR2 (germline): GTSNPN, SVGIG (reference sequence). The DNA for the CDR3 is TGTGCCTGGAGTCAAGTCTCTGTGGGCGGCTACACCTTC. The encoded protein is CAWSQVSVGGYTF.

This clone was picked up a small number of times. In DNA form, the CDR3 reads TGTGCCAGCTCACCAACCACTACCGGGGAGCTGTTTTTT. Translated: CASSPTTTGELFF. The chain couples TRBV18 to TRBJ2-2; D is unresolved. Germline V CDR1 and CDR2: KGHSH, LQKENI. V gave up 2 bases and J gave up 5 bases, with 6 bases separating them. The CDR3 is 13 residues long.

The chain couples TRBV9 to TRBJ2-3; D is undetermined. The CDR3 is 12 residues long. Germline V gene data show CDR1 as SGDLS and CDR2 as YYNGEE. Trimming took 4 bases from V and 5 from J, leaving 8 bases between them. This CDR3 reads CASSPGQDTQYF. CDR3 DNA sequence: TGTGCCAGCAGCCCCGGGCAAGATACGCAGTATTTT.

This chain's CDR3 is CASSYSSRSNQPQHF. CDR3 DNA: TGTGCCAGCAGTTACTCGTCGAGGAGCAATCAGCCCCAGCATTTT. The chain couples TRBV6-5 to TRBJ1-5, with D hard to call. Trimming took off 0 bases at V and 1 base at J, with 7 bases between the two ends. There are 15 residues in the CDR3. Germline V gene sequence: CDR1 MNHEY, CDR2 SVGAGI.

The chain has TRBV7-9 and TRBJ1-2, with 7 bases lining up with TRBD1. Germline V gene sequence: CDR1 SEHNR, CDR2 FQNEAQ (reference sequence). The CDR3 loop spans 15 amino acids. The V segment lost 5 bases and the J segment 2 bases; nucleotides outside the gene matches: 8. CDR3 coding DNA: TGTGCCAGCAGCACCTCCGGACAGGAGAACTATGGCTACACCTTC. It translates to CASSTSGQENYGYTF.

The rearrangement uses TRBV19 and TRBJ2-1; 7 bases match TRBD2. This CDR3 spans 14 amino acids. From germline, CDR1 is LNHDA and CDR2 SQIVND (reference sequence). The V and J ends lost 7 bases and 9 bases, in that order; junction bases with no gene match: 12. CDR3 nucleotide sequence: TGTGCCAGTAAGTGGGAGGGCGTTCGTACTGAGCAGTTCTTC. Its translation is CASKWEGVRTEQFF.

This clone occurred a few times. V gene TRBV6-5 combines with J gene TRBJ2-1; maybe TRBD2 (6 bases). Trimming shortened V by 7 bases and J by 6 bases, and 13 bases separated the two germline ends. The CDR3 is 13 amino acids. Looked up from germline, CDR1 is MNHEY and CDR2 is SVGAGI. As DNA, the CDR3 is TGTGCCAGCAAAACTAGCAGCGGCAATGAGCAGTTCTTC. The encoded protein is CASKTSSGNEQFF.

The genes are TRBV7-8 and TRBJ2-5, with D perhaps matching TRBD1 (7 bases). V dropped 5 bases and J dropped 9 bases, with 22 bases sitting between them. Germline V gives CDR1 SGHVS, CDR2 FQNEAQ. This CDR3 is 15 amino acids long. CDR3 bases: TGTGCCAGCAGCACCCGGGACGGGACTCAGGGGGCCCAGTACTTC. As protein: CASSTRDGTQGAQYF.

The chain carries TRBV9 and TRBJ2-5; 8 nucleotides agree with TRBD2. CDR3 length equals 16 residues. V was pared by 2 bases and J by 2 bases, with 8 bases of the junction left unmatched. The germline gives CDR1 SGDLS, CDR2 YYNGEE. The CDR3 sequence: CASSVSAGGVQETQYF. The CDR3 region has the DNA TGTGCCAGCAGCGTCTCGGCCGGGGGGGTTCAAGAGACCCAGTACTTC.

DNA for the CDR3: TGTGCCTGGAGTGTTGGGGGGGAAAAACTGTTTTTT. Its translation is CAWSVGGEKLFF. The chain has TRBV30 and TRBJ1-4, with TRBD1 as a possible D gene (5 bases). V lost 0 bases and J lost 8, with 7 bases in between. Germline V lookup: CDR1 GTSNPN, CDR2 SVGIG (reference sequence). This CDR3 is built from 12 residues.

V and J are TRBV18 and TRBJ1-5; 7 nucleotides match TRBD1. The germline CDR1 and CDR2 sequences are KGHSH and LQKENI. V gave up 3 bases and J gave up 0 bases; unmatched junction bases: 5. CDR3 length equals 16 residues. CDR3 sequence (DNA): TGTGCCAGCTCACCCAACAGGGGTGATAGCAATCAGCCCCAGCATTTT. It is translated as CASSPNRGDSNQPQHF.

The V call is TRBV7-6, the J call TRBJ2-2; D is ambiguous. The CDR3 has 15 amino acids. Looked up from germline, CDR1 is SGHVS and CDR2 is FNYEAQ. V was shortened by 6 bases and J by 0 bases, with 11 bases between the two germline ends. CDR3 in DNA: TGTGCCAGCAGGGTTGGCGGAGCGAACACCGGGGAGCTGTTTTTT. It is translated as CASRVGGANTGELFF.

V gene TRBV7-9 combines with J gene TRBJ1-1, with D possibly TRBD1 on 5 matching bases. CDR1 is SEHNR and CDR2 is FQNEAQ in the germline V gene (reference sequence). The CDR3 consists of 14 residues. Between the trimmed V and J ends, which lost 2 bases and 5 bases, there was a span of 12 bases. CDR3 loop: CASSLLEGRTEAFF. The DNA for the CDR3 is TGTGCCAGCAGCTTATTAGAGGGGAGGACTGAAGCTTTCTTT.

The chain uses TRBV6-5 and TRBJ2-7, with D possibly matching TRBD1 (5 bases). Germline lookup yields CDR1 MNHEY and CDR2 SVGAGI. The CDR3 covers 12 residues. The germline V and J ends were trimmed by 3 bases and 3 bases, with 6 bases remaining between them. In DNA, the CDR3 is TGTGCCAGCAGTTATACAGGCTACGAGCAGTACTTC. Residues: CASSYTGYEQYF.

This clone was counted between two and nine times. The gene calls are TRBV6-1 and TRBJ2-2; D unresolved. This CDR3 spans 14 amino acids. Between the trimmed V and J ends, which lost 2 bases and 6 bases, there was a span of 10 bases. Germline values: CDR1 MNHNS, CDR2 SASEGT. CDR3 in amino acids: CASSESRWSGELFF. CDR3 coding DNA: TGTGCCAGCAGTGAATCCCGGTGGTCCGGGGAGCTGTTTTTT.

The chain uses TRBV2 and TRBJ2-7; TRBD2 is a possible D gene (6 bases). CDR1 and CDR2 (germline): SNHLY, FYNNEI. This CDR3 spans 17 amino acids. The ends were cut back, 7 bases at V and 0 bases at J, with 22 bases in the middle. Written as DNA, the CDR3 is TGTGCCAGCACCGTATCCGTGGGCGGAGGGAGCTCCTACGAGCAGTACTTC. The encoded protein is CASTVSVGGGSSYEQYF. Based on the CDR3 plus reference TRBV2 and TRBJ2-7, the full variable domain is EPEVTQTPSHQVTQMGQEVILRCVPISNHLYFYWYRQILGQKVEFLVSFYNNEISEKSEIFDDQFSVERPDGSNFTLKIRSTKLEDSAMYFCASTVSVGGGSSYEQYFGPGTRLTVT.

CDR3 in amino acids: CASSLSGSNTDTQYF. The CDR3 coding sequence is TGTGCCAGCAGCTTATCCGGGTCGAACACAGATACGCAGTATTTT. The rearrangement uses TRBV7-6 and TRBJ2-3, with unresolved D. Germline CDR1 reads SGHVS; CDR2 reads FNYEAQ. This CDR3 has 15 residues. Trimming stripped 2 bases from V and 2 bases from J, with 11 bases between.

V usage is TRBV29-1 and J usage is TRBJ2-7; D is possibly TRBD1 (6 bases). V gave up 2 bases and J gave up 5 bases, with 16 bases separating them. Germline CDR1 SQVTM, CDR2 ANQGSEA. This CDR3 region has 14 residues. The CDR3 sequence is CSVELHREMNEQYF. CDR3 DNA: TGCAGCGTTGAACTACACAGGGAAATGAACGAGCAGTACTTC.

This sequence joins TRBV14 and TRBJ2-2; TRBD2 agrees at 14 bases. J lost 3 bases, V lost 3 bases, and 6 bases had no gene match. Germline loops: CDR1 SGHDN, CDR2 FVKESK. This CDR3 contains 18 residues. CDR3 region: CASSHGLAGGLYTGELFF. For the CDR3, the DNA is TGTGCCAGCAGCCATGGACTAGCGGGAGGCCTTTACACCGGGGAGCTGTTTTTT.

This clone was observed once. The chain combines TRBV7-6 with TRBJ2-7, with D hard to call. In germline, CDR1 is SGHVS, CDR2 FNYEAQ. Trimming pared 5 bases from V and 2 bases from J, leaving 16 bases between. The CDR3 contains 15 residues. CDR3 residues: CASSPLEPPAYEQYF. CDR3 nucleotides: TGTGCCAGCAGCCCCTTGGAGCCACCAGCCTACGAGCAGTACTTC. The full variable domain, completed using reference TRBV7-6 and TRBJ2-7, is GAGVSQSPRYKVTKRGQDVALRCDPISGHVSLYWYRQALGQGPEFLTYFNYEAQQDKSGLPNDRFSAERPEGSISTLTIQRTEQRDSAMYRCASSPLEPPAYEQYFGPGTRLTVT.

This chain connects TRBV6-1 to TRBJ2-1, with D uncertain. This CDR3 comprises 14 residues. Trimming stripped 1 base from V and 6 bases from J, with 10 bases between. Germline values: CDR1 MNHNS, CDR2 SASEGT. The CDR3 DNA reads TGTGCCAGCAGTGAAGAATGGAGAGGCAATGAGCAGTTCTTC. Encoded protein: CASSEEWRGNEQFF.

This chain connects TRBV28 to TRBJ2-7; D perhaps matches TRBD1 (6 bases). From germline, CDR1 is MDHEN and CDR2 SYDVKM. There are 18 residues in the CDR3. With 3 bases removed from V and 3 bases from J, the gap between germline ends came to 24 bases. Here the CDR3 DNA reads TGTGCCAGCAGTTTGGTAGGTTATATAGGGACAAGCAACTACGAGCAGTACTTC. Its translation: CASSLVGYIGTSNYEQYF.

The CDR3 DNA follows: TGTGCCAGCAGCTCCACGGACGGGCGCACTGAAGCTTTCTTT. Protein: CASSSTDGRTEAFF. The chain has TRBV6-6 and TRBJ1-1; unclear D gene. Germline-derived CDR1 and CDR2 are MNHNY and SVGAGI (reference sequence). V was trimmed by 6 bases and J by 4 bases, leaving 15 bases between them. This CDR3 has 14 residues.

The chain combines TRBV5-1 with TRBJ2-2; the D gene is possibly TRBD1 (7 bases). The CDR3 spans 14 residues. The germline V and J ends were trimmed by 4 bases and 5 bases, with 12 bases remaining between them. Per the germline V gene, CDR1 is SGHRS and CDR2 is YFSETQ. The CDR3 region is CASSPGGPTGELFF. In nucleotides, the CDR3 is TGCGCCAGCAGCCCAGGGGGGCCTACCGGGGAGCTGTTTTTT.

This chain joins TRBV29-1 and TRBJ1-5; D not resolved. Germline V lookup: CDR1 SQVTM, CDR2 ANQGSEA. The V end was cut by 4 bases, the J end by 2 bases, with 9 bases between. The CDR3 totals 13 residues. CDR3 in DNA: TGCAGCGTTGGTGAGGGTGGCAATCAGCCCCAGCATTTT. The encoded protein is CSVGEGGNQPQHF.

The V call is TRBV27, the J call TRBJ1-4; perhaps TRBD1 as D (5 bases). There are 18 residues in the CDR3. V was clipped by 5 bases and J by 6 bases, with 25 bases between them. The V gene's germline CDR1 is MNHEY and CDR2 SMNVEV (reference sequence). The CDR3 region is CASSRLYGLGALDEKLFF. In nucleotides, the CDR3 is TGTGCCAGCAGTCGTCTCTATGGCCTCGGGGCCCTGGATGAAAAACTGTTTTTT.